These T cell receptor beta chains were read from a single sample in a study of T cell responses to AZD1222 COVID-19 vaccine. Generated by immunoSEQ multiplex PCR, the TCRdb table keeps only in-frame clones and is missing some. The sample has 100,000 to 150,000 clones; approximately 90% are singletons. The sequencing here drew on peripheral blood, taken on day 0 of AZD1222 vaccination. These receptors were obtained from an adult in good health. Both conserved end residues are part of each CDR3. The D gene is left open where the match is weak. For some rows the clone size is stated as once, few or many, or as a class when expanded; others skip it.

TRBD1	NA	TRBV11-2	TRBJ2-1	CASSSYRGNVRLEQFF	TGTGCCAGCAGCTCGTACAGGGGTAACGTAAGATTGGAGCAGTTCTTC
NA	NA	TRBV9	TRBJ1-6	CASSVGQGRPIF	TGTGCCAGCAGCGTAGGGCAGGGAAGGCCCATTTTC
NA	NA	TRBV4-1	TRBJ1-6	CASSQESRVFNSPLHF	TGCGCCAGCAGCCAAGAGTCACGAGTCTTTAATTCACCCCTCCACTTT
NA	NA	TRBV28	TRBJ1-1	CASSLPQRNTEAFF	TGTGCCAGCAGTTTACCCCAAAGGAACACTGAAGCTTTCTTT
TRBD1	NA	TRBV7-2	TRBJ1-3	CASSSRTGGRNTIYF	TGTGCCAGCAGCTCGCGGACAGGGGGCAGAAACACCATATATTTT
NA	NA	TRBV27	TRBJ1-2	CASYRDLDGYTF	TGTGCCAGCTACCGGGACCTTGATGGCTACACCTTC
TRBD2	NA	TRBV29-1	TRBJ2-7	CSVEGGSAYEQYF	TGCAGCGTTGAAGGCGGGAGCGCCTACGAGCAGTACTTC
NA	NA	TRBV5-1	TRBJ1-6	CASSWGAPYNSPLHF	TGCGCCAGCAGCTGGGGGGCACCCTATAATTCACCCCTCCACTTT
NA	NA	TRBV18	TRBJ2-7	CASSPLVATVSYEQYF	TGTGCCAGCTCACCACTTGTGGCGACGGTCTCCTACGAGCAGTACTTC
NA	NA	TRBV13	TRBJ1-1	CASSSKGGGLWNTEAFF	TGTGCCAGCAGCTCAAAGGGGGGAGGTTTATGGAACACTGAAGCTTTCTTT
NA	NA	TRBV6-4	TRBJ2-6	CASSDSYRFSGANVLTF	TGTGCCAGCAGTGACTCTTATCGGTTCTCTGGGGCCAACGTCCTGACTTTC
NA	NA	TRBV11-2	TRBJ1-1	CASGLPLGSEAFF	TGTGCCAGCGGCTTACCATTAGGGTCTGAAGCTTTCTTT
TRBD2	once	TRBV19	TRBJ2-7	CASSPGLVGYEQYF	TGTGCCAGTAGTCCGGGACTAGTGGGCTACGAGCAGTACTTC
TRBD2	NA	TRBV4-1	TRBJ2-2	CASQDPGLAGIYTGELFF	TGCGCCAGCCAGGATCCGGGACTAGCGGGAATATACACCGGGGAGCTGTTTTTT
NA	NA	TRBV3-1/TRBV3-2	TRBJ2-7	CASSPGLMGYEQYF	TGTGCCAGCAGCCCAGGGTTAATGGGCTACGAGCAGTACTTC
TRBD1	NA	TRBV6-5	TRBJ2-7	CASRTGLLHEQYF	TGTGCCAGCAGGACAGGGTTACTCCACGAGCAGTACTTC
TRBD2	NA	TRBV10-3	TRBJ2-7	CATTGGESGREQYF	TGTGCCACCACGGGGGGGGAGAGCGGTAGGGAGCAGTACTTC
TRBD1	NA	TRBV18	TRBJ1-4	CASSPRQGATNEKLFF	TGTGCCAGCTCACCGCGGCAGGGGGCAACTAATGAAAAACTGTTTTTT
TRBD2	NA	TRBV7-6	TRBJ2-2	CASSFLARLAGVGELFF	TGTGCCAGCAGCTTCCTCGCCCGACTAGCGGGAGTCGGGGAGCTGTTTTTT
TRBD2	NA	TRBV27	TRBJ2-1	CASSFSGGNNEQFF	TGTGCCAGCAGTTTTAGCGGGGGCAACAATGAGCAGTTCTTC
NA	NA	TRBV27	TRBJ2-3	CASSLRGTDTQYF	TGTGCCAGCAGTTTACGGGGCACAGATACGCAGTATTTT
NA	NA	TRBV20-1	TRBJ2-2	CSASLFGTGELFF	TGCAGTGCTAGTCTGTTCGGAACCGGGGAGCTGTTTTTT
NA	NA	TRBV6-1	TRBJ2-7	CASSERDSGPYEQYF	TGTGCCAGCAGTGAAAGGGATAGCGGTCCCTACGAGCAGTACTTC
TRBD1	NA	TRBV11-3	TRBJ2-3	CASSSVNRGHTDTQYF	TGTGCCAGCAGCTCAGTAAACAGGGGGCACACAGATACGCAGTATTTT